These T cell receptor beta chains were read from a single sample in a study of cytomegalovirus exposure and HLA in healthy donors. Data came from immunoSEQ multiplex PCR; TCRdb stores just in-frame clones and leaves some out. The profile shows roughly 170,000 clones, around 84% of them singletons. The sample consisted of PBMCs. The receptors here all came from a girl aged 2-9 years in good health and CMV-seropositive. The CDR3 runs from the conserved cysteine through the conserved F or W. The D gene is left open where the match is weak. Size is stated for part of the rows, as once, few or many counts, or as a class when the clone is expanded.

j_gene | abundance | d_gene | v_gene | CDR3nt | CDR3aa
TRBJ2-3 | . | . | TRBV7-9 | TGTGCCACCCGAGCGTTGCAGGGCGAGGCAGATACGCAGTATTTT | CATRALQGEADTQYF
TRBJ2-3 | . | TRBD2 | TRBV30 | TGTGCCTGGAGTTCAGCGGGGCTCACAGATACGCAGTATTTT | CAWSSAGLTDTQYF
TRBJ2-1 | few | TRBD2 | TRBV28 | TGTGCCAGCAGTCCATGGACTAGCCTCGCCTACAATGAGCAGTTCTTC | CASSPWTSLAYNEQFF
TRBJ2-1 | . | . | TRBV10-2 | TGCGCCAGCGGTTTGGAGGGGAGTCCCTACAATGAGCAGTTCTTC | CASGLEGSPYNEQFF
TRBJ1-3 | . | TRBD1 | TRBV11-3 | TGTGCCAGCAGTTGGGTTACAGGGGACTCTGGAAACACCATATATTTT | CASSWVTGDSGNTIYF
TRBJ1-1 | . | TRBD1 | TRBV5-6 | TGTGCCAGCAGCACCTACAGGGGGCCAGCTTTCTTT | CASSTYRGPAFF
TRBJ2-5 | . | TRBD2 | TRBV7-3 | TGTGCCAGCAGCCCGGGTCCCCGGGCTAGCGGGGTCTACCAAGAGACCCAGTACTTC | CASSPGPRASGVYQETQYF
TRBJ2-7 | . | TRBD2 | TRBV6-1 | TGTGCCAGCAGTGAAGTAGGACTAGGTTCCGGCTACGAGCAGTACTTC | CASSEVGLGSGYEQYF
TRBJ1-2 | . | . | TRBV30 | TGTGCCTGGAACGCAGCCAGGGTGACCTATGGCTACACCTTC | CAWNAARVTYGYTF
TRBJ2-1 | . | TRBD2 | TRBV5-1 | TGCGCCAGCAGCTTGGTAGCGGGGAGCTCCTACAATGAGCAGTTCTTC | CASSLVAGSSYNEQFF
TRBJ2-2 | . | TRBD1 | TRBV19 | TGTGCCAGTAGTATCGGACAGGGTCAGACCGGGGAGCTGTTTTTT | CASSIGQGQTGELFF
TRBJ2-1 | few | . | TRBV5-6 | TGTGCCAGCTCCCGCAGGGTCCCCTACAATGAGCAGTTCTTC | CASSRRVPYNEQFF
TRBJ2-1 | . | TRBD2 | TRBV7-2 | TGTGCCAGCAGCCCCGCTCTAGCGGGGCTAGTTAGTGAGCAGTTCTTC | CASSPALAGLVSEQFF
TRBJ2-3 | . | TRBD1 | TRBV6-5 | TGTGCCAGCAGCAGAGGGACAGGGTCCGATACGCAGTATTTT | CASSRGTGSDTQYF
TRBJ1-1 | . | . | TRBV5-4 | TGTGCCAGCAGCCCCGGGGTACTAATGAACACTGAAGCTTTCTTT | CASSPGVLMNTEAFF
TRBJ2-1 | . | TRBD2 | TRBV27 | TGTGCCAGCAGTCCCCGACCGCGGGGGGATGAGCAGTTCTTC | CASSPRPRGDEQFF
TRBJ1-2 | . | . | TRBV18 | TGTGCCAGCTCTTACAAGCGGGAAGGACTTGTCTATGGCTACACCTTC | CASSYKREGLVYGYTF
TRBJ1-2 | . | TRBD1 | TRBV4-1 | TGCGCCAGCAGCCAAGATTCTACAGGGGCAGCATATGGCTACACCTTC | CASSQDSTGAAYGYTF
TRBJ2-7 | once | . | TRBV9 | TGTGCCAGCAGCGTAGCGGGCCGGGACTACGAGCAGTACTTC | CASSVAGRDYEQYF
TRBJ1-2 | . | . | TRBV11-2 | TGTGCCAGCAGCTTAGATGTCGGGGTTCCCCACTATGGCTACACCTTC | CASSLDVGVPHYGYTF
TRBJ2-1 | . | TRBD2 | TRBV6-1 | TGTGCCAGCGCTAGCGGGAGCTCCTACAATGAGCAGTTCTTC | CASASGSSYNEQFF
TRBJ2-7 | . | TRBD2 | TRBV30 | TGTGCCTGGACTAGCGGGAGGGCAAGAGAGCAGTACTTC | CAWTSGRAREQYF
TRBJ2-7 | . | TRBD1 | TRBV15 | TGTGCCACCCAAGCCTACAGGGGGGAGGACGAGCAGTACTTC | CATQAYRGEDEQYF
TRBJ1-1 | few | . | TRBV28 | TGTGCCAGCAAACCCCCGCTCGGGAGTGAATCTTCTGAAGCTTTCTTT | CASKPPLGSESSEAFF
TRBJ2-7 | . | TRBD1 | TRBV25-1 | TGTGCCAGCAGTGAATATGGGCAGGGGGCGAAGGAGCAGTACTTC | CASSEYGQGAKEQYF
TRBJ2-4 | . | TRBD2 | TRBV12-5 | TGTGCTAGTGGTTTGGTAGTCCCTCTTCCGGGACTAGCGGGAGGCAGTATAGCCAAAAACATTCAGTACTTC | CASGLVVPLPGLAGGSIAKNIQYF
TRBJ2-7 | . | TRBD1 | TRBV5-1 | TGCGCCAGCAGCTTAGCTCAGGGGACAGGGTCCTACGAGCAGTACTTC | CASSLAQGTGSYEQYF
TRBJ1-1 | . | . | TRBV7-6 | TGTGCCAGCAGCTTCAGGTCGAACACTGAAGCTTTCTTT | CASSFRSNTEAFF
TRBJ2-3 | . | . | TRBV19 | TGTGCCAGTAGTTCAATTACAGTGGCCCTCACAGATACGCAGTATTTT | CASSSITVALTDTQYF